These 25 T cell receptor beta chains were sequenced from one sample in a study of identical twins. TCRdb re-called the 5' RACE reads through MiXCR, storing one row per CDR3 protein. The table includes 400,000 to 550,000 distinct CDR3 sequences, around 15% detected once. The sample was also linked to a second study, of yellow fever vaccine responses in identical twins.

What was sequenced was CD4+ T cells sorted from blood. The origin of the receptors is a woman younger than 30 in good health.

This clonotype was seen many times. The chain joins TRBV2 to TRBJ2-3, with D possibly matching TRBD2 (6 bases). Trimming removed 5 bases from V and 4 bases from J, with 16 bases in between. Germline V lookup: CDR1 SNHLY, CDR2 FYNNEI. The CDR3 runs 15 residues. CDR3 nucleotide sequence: TGTGCCAGCAGTACGGGGGATAGGCGGGCAGATACGCAGTATTTT. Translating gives CASSTGDRRADTQYF.

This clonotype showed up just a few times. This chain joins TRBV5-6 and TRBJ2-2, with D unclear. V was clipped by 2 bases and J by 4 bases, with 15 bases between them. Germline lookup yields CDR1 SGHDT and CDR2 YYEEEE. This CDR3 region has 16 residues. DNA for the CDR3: TGTGCCAGCAGCTTCAGGCTCCTCAGTAGCACCGGGGAGCTGTTTTTT. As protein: CASSFRLLSSTGELFF.

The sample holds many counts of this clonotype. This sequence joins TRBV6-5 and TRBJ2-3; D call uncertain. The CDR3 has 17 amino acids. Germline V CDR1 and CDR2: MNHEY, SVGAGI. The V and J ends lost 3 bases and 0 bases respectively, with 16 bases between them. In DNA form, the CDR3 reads TGTGCCAGCAGTTATGCTTGGCCGGGCTCTAGCACAGATACGCAGTATTTT. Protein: CASSYAWPGSSTDTQYF.

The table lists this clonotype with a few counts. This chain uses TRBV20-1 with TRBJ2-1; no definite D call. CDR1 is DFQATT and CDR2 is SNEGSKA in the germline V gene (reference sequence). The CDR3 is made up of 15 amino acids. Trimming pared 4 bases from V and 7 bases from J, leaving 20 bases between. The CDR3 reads CSATRRALQGNEQFF. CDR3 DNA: TGCAGTGCTACCCGTCGGGCACTTCAAGGGAATGAGCAGTTCTTC.

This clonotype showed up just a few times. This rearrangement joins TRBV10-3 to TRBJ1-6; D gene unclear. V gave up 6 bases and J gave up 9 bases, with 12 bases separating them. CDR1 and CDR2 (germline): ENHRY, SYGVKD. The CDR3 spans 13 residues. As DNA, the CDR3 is TGTGCCATCAGACGAGAGAGCGGTTCACCCCTCCACTTT. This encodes CAIRRESGSPLHF.

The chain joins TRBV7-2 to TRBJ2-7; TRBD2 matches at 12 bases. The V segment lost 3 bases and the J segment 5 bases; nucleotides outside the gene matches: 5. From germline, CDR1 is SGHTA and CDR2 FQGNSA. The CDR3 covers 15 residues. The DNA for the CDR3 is TGTGCCAGCAGCTTCCTGACTAGCGGGAGTAACGAGCAGTACTTC. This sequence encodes CASSFLTSGSNEQYF.

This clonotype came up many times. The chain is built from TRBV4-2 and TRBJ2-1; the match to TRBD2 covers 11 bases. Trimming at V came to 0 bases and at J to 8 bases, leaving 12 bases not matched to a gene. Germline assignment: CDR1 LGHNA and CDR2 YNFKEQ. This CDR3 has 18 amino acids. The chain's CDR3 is CASSQDLAGGRLKDEQFF. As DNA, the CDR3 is TGTGCCAGCAGCCAAGATCTAGCGGGAGGCCGGCTGAAGGATGAGCAGTTCTTC.

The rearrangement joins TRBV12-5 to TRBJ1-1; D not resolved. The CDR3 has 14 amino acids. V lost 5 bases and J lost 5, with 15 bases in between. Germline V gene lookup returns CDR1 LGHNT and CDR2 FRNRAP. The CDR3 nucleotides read TGTGCTAGTGGTCCGGAGGGTTTGGGGACTGAAGCTTTCTTT. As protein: CASGPEGLGTEAFF.

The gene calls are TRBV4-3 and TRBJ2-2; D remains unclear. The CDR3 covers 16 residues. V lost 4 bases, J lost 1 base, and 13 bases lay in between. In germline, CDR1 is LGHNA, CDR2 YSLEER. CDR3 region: CASSPHPHGNTGELFF. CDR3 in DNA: TGCGCCAGCAGCCCCCACCCCCACGGGAACACCGGGGAGCTGTTTTTT.

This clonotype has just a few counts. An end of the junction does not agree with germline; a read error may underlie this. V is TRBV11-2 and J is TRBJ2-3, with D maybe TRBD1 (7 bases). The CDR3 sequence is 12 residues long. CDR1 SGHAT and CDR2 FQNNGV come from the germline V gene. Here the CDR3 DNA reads TGTGCCAGCAGCTTAGAGGAGGGACAGCCTTTTTTT. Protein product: CASSLEEGQPFF.

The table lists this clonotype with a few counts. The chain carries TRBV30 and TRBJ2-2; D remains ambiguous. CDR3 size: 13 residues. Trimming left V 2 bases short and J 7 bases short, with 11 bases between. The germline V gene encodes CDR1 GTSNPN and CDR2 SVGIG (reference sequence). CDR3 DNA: TGTGCCTGGAGTCCCGCTAGGGACGGGGAGCTGTTTTTT. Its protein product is CAWSPARDGELFF.

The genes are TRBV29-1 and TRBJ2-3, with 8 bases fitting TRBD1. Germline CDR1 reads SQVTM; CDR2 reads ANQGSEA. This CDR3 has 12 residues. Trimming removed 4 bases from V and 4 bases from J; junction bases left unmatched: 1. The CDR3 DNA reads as TGCAGCGTTGGACAGGGGTCAGATACGCAGTATTTT. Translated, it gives CSVGQGSDTQYF.

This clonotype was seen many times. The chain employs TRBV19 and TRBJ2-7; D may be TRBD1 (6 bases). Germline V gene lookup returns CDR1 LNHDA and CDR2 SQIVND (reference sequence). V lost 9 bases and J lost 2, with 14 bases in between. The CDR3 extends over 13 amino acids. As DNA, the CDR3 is TGTGCCAGCAGCCGGGACACGACCTACGAGCAGTACTTC. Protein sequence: CASSRDTTYEQYF.

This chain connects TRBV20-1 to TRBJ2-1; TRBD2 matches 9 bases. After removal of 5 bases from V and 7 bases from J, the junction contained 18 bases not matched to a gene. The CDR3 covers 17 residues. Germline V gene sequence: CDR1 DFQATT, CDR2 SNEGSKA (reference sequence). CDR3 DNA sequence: TGCAGTGCTGGGTTAAGTCGTTCTCGCGGGAGGGCGAATGAGCAGTTCTTC. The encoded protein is CSAGLSRSRGRANEQFF.

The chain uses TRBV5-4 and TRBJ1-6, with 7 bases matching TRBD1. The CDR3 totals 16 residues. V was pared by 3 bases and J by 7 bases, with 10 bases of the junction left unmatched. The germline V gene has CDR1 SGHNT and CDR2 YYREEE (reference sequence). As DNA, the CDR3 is TGTGCCAGCAGCTCCCGGGACAGCTCTGTGAATTCACCCCTCCACTTT. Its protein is CASSSRDSSVNSPLHF. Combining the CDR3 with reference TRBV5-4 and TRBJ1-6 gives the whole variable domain ETGVTQSPTHLIKTRGQQVTLRCSSQSGHNTVSWYQQALGQGPQFIFQYYREEENGRGNFPPRFSGLQFPNYSSELNVNALELDDSALYLCASSSRDSSVNSPLHFGNGTRLTVT.

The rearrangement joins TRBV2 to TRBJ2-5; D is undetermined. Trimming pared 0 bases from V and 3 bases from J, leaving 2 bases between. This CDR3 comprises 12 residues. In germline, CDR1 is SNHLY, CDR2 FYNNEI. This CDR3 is CASSEAEETQYF. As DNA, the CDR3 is TGTGCCAGCAGTGAAGCCGAAGAGACCCAGTACTTC.

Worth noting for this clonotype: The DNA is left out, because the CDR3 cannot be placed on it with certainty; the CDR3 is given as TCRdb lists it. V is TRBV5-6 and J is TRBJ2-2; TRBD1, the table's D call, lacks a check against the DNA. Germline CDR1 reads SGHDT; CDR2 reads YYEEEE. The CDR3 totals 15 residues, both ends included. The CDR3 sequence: CASSWRTGFVGSCFF.

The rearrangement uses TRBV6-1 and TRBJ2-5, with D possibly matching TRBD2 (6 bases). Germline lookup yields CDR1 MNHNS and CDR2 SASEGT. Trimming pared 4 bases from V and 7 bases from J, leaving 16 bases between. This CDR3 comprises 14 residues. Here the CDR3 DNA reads TGTGCCAGCAGTGCCGGGGCCTCCGGGGGGACCCAGTACTTC. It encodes CASSAGASGGTQYF.

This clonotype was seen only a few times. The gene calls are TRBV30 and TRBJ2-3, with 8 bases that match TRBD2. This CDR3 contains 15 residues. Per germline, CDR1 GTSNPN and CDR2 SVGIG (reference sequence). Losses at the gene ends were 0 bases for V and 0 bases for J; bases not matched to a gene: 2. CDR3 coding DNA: TGTGCCTGGAGTGTACCGGGGGGGAGCACAGATACGCAGTATTTT. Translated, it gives CAWSVPGGSTDTQYF.

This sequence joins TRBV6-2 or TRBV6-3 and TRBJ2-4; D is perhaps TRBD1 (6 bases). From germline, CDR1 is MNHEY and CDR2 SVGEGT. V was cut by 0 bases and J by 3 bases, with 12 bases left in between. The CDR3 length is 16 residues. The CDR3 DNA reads TGTGCCAGCAGTTACTCGGTGAGCAGGGGCAAAAACATTCAGTACTTC. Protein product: CASSYSVSRGKNIQYF.

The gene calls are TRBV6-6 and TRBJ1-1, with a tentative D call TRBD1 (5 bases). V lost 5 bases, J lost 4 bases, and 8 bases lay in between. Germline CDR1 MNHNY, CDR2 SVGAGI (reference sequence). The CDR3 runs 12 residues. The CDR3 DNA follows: TGTGCCAGCAGTAACCAGGGCACTGAAGCTTTCTTT. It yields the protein CASSNQGTEAFF.

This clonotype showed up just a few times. The CDR3 region has the DNA TGTGCCAGCAGCTTAGACCCTACTAGCGGGATTTACGAGCAGTACTTC. Protein: CASSLDPTSGIYEQYF. The chain recombines TRBV7-2 with TRBJ2-7; 10 positions match TRBD2. The CDR3 totals 16 residues. Germline V gene data show CDR1 as SGHTA and CDR2 as FQGNSA. Trimming at V came to 1 base and at J to 4 bases, leaving 7 bases not matched to a gene. Supplemented by reference TRBV7-2 and TRBJ2-7, the full variable domain reads GAGVSQSPSNKVTEKGKDVELRCDPISGHTALYWYRQSLGQGLEFLIYFQGNSAPDKSGLPSDRFSAERTGGSVSTLTIQRTQQEDSAVYLCASSLDPTSGIYEQYFGPGTRLTVT.

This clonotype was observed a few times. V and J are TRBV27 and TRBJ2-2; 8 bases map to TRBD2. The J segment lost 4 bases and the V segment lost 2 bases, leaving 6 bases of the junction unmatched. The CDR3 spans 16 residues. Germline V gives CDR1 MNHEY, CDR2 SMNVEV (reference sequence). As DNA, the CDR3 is TGTGCCAGCAGTTTACTTAGCCTAGCGGGCACCGGGGAGCTGTTTTTT. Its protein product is CASSLLSLAGTGELFF.

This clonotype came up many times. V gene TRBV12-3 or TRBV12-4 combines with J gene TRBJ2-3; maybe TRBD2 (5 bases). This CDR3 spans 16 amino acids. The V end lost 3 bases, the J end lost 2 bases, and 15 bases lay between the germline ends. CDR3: CASSFLAQTYTDTQYF. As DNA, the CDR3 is TGTGCCAGCAGTTTCCTAGCCCAAACCTACACAGATACGCAGTATTTT.

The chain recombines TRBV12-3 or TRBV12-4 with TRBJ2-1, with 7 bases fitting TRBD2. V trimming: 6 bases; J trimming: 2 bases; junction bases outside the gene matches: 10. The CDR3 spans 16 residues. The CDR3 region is CASRTLAGVTYNEQFF. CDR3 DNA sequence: TGTGCCAGCAGGACCTTGGCGGGAGTGACCTACAATGAGCAGTTCTTC.